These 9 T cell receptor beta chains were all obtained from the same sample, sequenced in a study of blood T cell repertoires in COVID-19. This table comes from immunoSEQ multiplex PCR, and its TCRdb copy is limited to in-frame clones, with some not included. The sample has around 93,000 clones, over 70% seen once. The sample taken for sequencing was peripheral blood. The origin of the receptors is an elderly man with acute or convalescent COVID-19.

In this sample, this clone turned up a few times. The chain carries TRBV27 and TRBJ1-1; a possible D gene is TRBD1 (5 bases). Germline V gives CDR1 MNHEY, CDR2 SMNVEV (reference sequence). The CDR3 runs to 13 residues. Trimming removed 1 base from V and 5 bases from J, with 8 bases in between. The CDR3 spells CASSLLEGTEAFF. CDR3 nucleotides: TGTGCCAGCAGTTTATTGGAGGGGACTGAAGCTTTCTTT.

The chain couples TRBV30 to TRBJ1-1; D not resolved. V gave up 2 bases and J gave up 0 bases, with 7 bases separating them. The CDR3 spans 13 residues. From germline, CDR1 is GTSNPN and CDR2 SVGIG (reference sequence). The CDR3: CAWSTAMNTEAFF. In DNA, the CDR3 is TGTGCCTGGAGTACCGCTATGAACACTGAAGCTTTCTTT.

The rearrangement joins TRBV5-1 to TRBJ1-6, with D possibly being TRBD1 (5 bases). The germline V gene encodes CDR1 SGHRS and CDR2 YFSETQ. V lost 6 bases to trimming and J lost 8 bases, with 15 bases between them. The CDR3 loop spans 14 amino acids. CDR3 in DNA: TGCGCCAGCACCGGGGGGAGGAAGGATTCACCCCTCCACTTT. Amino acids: CASTGGRKDSPLHF.

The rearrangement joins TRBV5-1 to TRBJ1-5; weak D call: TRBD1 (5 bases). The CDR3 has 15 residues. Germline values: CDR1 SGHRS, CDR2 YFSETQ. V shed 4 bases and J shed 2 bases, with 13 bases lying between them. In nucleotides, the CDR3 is TGCGCCAGCAGCAAAGATACAGGTGGCAATCAGCCCCAGCATTTT. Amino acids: CASSKDTGGNQPQHF.

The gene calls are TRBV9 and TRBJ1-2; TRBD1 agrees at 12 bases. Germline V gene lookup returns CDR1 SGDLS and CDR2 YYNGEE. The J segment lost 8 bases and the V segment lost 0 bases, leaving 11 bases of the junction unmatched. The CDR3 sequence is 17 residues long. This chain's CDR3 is CASSVGGTGGLSMGYTF. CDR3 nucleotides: TGTGCCAGCAGCGTAGGCGGGACAGGGGGCCTTTCTATGGGCTACACCTTC.

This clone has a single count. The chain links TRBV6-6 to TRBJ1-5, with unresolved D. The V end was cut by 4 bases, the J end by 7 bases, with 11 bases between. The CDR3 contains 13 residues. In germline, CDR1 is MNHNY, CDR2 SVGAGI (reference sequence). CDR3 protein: CASSFRLEQPQHF. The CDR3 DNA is TGTGCCAGCAGTTTCCGGTTAGAACAGCCCCAGCATTTT.

CDR3: CASRSSGNTIYF. As DNA, the CDR3 is TGTGCCAGCAGGAGCTCTGGAAACACCATATATTTT. The chain recombines TRBV25-1 with TRBJ1-3; no clear D. V gave up 6 bases and J gave up 0 bases, with 3 bases separating them. The CDR3 spans 12 residues. The V gene's germline CDR1 is MGHDK and CDR2 SYGVNS.

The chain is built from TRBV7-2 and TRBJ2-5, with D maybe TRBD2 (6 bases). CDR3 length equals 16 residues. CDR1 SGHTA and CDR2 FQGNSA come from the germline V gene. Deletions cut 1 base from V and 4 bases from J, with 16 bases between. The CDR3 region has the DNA TGTGCCAGCAGCTTAGGCGGGACTCCAAAACGAGAGACCCAGTACTTC. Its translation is CASSLGGTPKRETQYF. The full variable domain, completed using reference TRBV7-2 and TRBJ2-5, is GAGVSQSPSNKVTEKGKDVELRCDPISGHTALYWYRQSLGQGLEFLIYFQGNSAPDKSGLPSDRFSAERTGGSVSTLTIQRTQQEDSAVYLCASSLGGTPKRETQYFGPGTRLLVL.

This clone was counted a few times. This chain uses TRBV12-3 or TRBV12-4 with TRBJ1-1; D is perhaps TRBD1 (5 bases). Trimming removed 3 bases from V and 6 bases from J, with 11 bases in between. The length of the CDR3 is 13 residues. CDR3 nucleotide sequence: TGTGCCAGCAGTTTTTCCAGGGTTGCTGAAGCTTTCTTT. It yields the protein CASSFSRVAEAFF.